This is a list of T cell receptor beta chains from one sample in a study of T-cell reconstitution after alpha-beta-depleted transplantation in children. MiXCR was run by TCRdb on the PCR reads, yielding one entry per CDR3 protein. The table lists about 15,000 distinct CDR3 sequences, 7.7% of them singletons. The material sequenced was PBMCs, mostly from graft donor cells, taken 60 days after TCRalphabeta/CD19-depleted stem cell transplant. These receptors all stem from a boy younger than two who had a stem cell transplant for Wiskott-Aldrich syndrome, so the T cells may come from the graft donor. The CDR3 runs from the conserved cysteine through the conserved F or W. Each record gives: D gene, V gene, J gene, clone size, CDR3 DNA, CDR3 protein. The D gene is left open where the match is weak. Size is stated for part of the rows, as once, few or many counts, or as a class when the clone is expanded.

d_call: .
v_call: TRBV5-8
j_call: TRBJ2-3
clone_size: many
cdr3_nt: TGTGCCAGCAGCTTGGTGTGGGGAGATACGCAGTATTTT
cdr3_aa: CASSLVWGDTQYF

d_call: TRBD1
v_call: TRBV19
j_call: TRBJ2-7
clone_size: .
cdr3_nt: TGTGCCAGTAGCGAGGACAGGGGTGTGGGTGAGCAGTACTTC
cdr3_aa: CASSEDRGVGEQYF

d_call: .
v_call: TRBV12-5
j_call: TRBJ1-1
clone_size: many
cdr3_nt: TGTGCTAGTGGTTATGGGACGTCCGCTGAAGCTTTCTTT
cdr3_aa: CASGYGTSAEAFF

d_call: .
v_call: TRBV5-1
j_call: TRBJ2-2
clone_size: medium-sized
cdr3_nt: TGCGCCAGCAGCTCGATAGGGCTTACCGGGGAGCTGTTTTTT
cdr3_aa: CASSSIGLTGELFF

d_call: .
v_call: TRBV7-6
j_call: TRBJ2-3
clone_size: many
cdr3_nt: TGTGCCAGCAGCTTAAGACTAAGTAGGGCAGATACGCAGTATTTT
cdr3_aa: CASSLRLSRADTQYF

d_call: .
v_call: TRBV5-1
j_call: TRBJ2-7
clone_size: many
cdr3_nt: TGCGCCAGCAGCTCCTCCACGTACGAGCAGTACTTC
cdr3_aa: CASSSSTYEQYF

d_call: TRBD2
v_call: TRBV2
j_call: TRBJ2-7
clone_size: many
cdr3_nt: TGTGCCAGCAGAGGAGCGGGAGGTCGGGAGCAGTACTTC
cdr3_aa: CASRGAGGREQYF

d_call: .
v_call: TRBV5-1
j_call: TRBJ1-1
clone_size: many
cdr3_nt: TGCGCCAGCAGCTTAAATAGTCTCCCTGAAGCTTTCTTT
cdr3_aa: CASSLNSLPEAFF

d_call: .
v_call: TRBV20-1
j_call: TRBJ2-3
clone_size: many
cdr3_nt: TGCAGTGCCACTCATCCGGCGGGAACCACAGATACGCAGTATTTT
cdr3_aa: CSATHPAGTTDTQYF

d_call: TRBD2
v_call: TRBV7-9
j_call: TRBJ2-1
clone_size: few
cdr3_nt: TGTGCCAGCAGCTTTACTAGCGGCAGCTACAATGAGCAGTTCTTC
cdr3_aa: CASSFTSGSYNEQFF

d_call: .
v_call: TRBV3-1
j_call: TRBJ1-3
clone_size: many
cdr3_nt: TGTGCCAGCAGCCGCTTCTCTGGAAACACCATATATTTT
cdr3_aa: CASSRFSGNTIYF

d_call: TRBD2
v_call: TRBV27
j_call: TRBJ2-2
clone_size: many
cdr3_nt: TGTGCCAGCAGTTTATTAAGCGGGGGCAACACCGGGGAGCTGTTTTTT
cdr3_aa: CASSLLSGGNTGELFF

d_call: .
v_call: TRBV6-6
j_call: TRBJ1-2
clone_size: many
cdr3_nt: TGTGCCAGCAGTTACGGGAACTATGGCTACACCTTC
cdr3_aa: CASSYGNYGYTF

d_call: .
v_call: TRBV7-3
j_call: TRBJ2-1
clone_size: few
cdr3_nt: TGTGCCAGCAGCGCCGGGATCTACAATGAGCAGTTCTTC
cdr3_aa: CASSAGIYNEQFF

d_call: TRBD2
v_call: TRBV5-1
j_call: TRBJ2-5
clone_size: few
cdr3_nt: TGCGCCAGCAGCCAAACTAGCGGGATACGGGAGACCCAGTACTTC
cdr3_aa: CASSQTSGIRETQYF

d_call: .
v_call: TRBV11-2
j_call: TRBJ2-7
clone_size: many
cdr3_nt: TGTGCCAGCAGGGGAAGACAGGGAGGCGAGCAGTACTTC
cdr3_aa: CASRGRQGGEQYF

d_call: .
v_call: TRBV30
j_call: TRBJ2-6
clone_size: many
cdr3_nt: TGTGCCTGGAGTCCCCATCGTGGGGGGCCCATGGGGGCCAACGTCCTGACTTTC
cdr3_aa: CAWSPHRGGPMGANVLTF

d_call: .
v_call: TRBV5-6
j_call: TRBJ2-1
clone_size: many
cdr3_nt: TGTGCCAGCAGCTTGGGTTGGGACTCCTACAATGAGCAGTTCTTC
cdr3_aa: CASSLGWDSYNEQFF

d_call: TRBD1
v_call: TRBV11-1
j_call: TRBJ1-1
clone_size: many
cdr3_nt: TGTGCCAGCAGCCCACCCGGACGCAGGGGGCCCTACACTGAAGCTTTCTTT
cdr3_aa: CASSPPGRRGPYTEAFF

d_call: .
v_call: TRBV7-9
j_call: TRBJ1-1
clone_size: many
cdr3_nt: TGTGCCAGCAGCAGCAGGGAGTTGGCTGAAGCTTTCTTT
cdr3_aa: CASSSRELAEAFF

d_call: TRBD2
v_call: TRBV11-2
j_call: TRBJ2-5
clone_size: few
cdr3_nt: TGTGCCAGCAGAACATCCATTAGCGGGAGGAGAGAGACCCAGTGCTTC
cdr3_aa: CASRTSISGRRETQCF

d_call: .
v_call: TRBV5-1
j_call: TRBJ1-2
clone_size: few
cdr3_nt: TGCGCCAGCAGTTTAGGACGGAACTATGGCTACACCTTC
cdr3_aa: CASSLGRNYGYTF